Shown below are 10 T cell receptor beta chains from a single sample sequenced in a study of blood T cells in healthy people across ages. Primers used in a second PCR of about 6 to 11 cycles were a sample-barcoded 5' primer and a J-beta primer mix. Using its own MiXCR run on the 5' RACE reads, TCRdb lists one record per CDR3 protein. The table lists around 500,000 distinct CDR3 sequences, more than 45% of them singletons. Sequenced material: blood. All receptors come from an elderly man in good health.

The V and J genes are TRBV7-2 and TRBJ2-1; D perhaps matches TRBD1 (5 bases). Germline V CDR1 and CDR2: SGHTA, FQGNSA. The V end lost 1 base, the J end lost 7 bases, and 17 bases lay between the germline ends. This CDR3 region has 16 residues. CDR3 in amino acids: CASSLVLTASGNEQFF. The CDR3 nucleotides are TGTGCCAGCAGCTTAGTTTTGACAGCCTCTGGGAATGAGCAGTTCTTC.

The genes are TRBV11-2 and TRBJ2-7; 7 bases line up with TRBD1. The V and J ends lost 1 base and 5 bases, in that order; junction bases with no gene match: 5. CDR1 and CDR2 from the germline V gene are SGHAT and FQNNGV. The CDR3 length is 14 residues. This chain's CDR3 is CASSLARGRNEQYF. DNA of the CDR3: TGTGCCAGCAGCTTAGCCAGGGGGAGAAACGAGCAGTACTTC.

J is TRBJ2-7 and V is TRBV20-1, with D tentatively TRBD1 or TRBD2 (5 bases each). Per the germline V gene, CDR1 is DFQATT and CDR2 is SNEGSKA (reference sequence). The CDR3 runs 11 residues. V lost 6 bases and J lost 6, with 12 bases in between. In DNA, the CDR3 is TGCAGTGCCAGGGACGGGGTCGAGCAGTACTTC. As protein: CSARDGVEQYF.

This clonotype has a handful of counts. This rearrangement joins TRBV9 to TRBJ2-7, with D perhaps matching TRBD1 or TRBD2 (5 bases each). The CDR3 loop spans 16 amino acids. CDR1 SGDLS and CDR2 YYNGEE come from the germline V gene. Trimming took off 0 bases at V and 7 bases at J, with 20 bases between the two ends. CDR3 DNA sequence: TGTGCCAGCAGCGTAGGGGGCCTTAGTCGCGGCGGGGAGCAGTACTTC. It codes for CASSVGGLSRGGEQYF. The full variable domain, in which reference TRBV9 and TRBJ2-7 provide the parts outside the CDR3, is DSGVTQTPKHLITATGQRVTLRCSPRSGDLSVYWYQQSLDQGLQFLIQYYNGEERAKGNILERFSAQQFPDLHSELNLSSLELGDSALYFCASSVGGLSRGGEQYFGPGTRLTVT.

The rearrangement joins TRBV6-2 or TRBV6-3 to TRBJ2-3, with TRBD1 matching over 12 bases. The V and J ends lost 7 bases and 6 bases, in that order; junction bases with no gene match: 11. Germline V gene lookup returns CDR1 MNHEY and CDR2 SVGEGT. The CDR3 sequence is 16 residues long. The chain's CDR3 is CASKGQGALIRDTQYF. CDR3 nucleotide sequence: TGTGCCAGCAAGGGACAGGGGGCTTTAATCCGGGATACGCAGTATTTT.

The CDR3 nucleotides are TGCAGCGTTGTCCAGCGGACGAAGGACCAGTACTTC. It translates to CSVVQRTKDQYF. The chain has TRBV29-1 and TRBJ2-5; possibly TRBD2 for D (5 bases). Trimming stripped 4 bases from V and 10 bases from J, with 16 bases between. The CDR3 has 12 amino acids. Germline-derived CDR1 and CDR2 are SQVTM and ANQGSEA.

The chain joins TRBV7-3 to TRBJ2-4; a weak D match, TRBD2 (5 bases). Germline loops: CDR1 SGHTA, CDR2 FQGTGA. The CDR3 is 15 amino acids. V dropped 1 base and J dropped 3 bases, with 10 bases sitting between them. CDR3 nucleotide sequence: TGTGCCAGCAGCTTAAACGGAGGTGGCAAAAACATTCAGTACTTC. Translating gives CASSLNGGGKNIQYF.

This clonotype was seen only once. This chain connects TRBV5-1 to TRBJ2-1, with TRBD2 matching 12 bases. The J segment lost 0 bases and the V segment lost 4 bases, leaving 11 bases of the junction unmatched. There are 19 residues in the CDR3. From germline, CDR1 is SGHRS and CDR2 YFSETQ. This CDR3 is CASSSLGLAGLSSYNEQFF. The CDR3 nucleotides read TGCGCCAGCAGCAGTTTGGGACTAGCGGGTTTAAGCTCCTACAATGAGCAGTTCTTC. Full variable domain (remainder filled in from reference TRBV5-1 and TRBJ2-1): KAGVTQTPRYLIKTRGQQVTLSCSPISGHRSVSWYQQTPGQGLQFLFEYFSETQRNKGNFPGRFSGRQFSNSRSEMNVSTLELGDSALYLCASSSLGLAGLSSYNEQFFGPGTRLTVL.

This chain joins TRBV29-1 and TRBJ2-7; D might be TRBD1 (6 bases). Germline loops: CDR1 SQVTM, CDR2 ANQGSEA. V was trimmed by 1 base and J by 2 bases, leaving 15 bases between them. The CDR3 has 15 residues. The CDR3 reads CSVEAPGTRTYEQYF. DNA for the CDR3: TGCAGCGTTGAAGCCCCCGGGACAAGGACCTACGAGCAGTACTTC.

The CDR3 loop reads CASSQGGPGETQYF. The CDR3 DNA is TGCGCCAGCAGCCAAGGAGGTCCGGGAGAGACCCAGTACTTC. This chain connects TRBV4-3 to TRBJ2-5; D gene uncertain. The V gene lost 1 base and the J gene lost 4 bases, with 10 bases spanning the gap. Germline assignment: CDR1 LGHNA and CDR2 YSLEER. The CDR3 loop spans 14 amino acids.